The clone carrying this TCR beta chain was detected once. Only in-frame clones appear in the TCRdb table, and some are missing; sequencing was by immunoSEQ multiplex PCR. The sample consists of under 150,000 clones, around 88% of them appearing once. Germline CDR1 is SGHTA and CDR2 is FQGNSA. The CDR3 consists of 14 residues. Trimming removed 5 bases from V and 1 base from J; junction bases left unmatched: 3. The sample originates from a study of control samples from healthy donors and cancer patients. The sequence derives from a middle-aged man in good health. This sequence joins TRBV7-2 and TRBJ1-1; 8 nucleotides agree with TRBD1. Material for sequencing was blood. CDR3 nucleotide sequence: TGTGCCAGCAGCCCCGGACAGGGGAACACTGAAGCTTTCTTT. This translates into CASSPGQGNTEAFF.